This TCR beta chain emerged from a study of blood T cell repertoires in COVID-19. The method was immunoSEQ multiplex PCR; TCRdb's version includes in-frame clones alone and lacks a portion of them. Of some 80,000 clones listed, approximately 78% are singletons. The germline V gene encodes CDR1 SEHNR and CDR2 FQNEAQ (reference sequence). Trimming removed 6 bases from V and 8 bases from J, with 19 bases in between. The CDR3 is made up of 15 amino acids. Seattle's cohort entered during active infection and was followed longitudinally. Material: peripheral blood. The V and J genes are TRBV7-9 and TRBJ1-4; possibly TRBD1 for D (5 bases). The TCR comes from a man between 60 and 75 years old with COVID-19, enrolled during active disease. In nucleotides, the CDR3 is TGTGCCAGCAGTCCCGGAGGAGGGGTTGGCGAAAAACTGTTTTTT. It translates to CASSPGGGVGEKLFF. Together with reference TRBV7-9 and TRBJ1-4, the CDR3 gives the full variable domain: DTGVSQNPRHKITKRGQNVTFRCDPISEHNRLYWYRQTLGQGPEFLTYFQNEAQLEKSRLLSDRFSAERPKGSFSTLEIQRTEQGDSAMYLCASSPGGGVGEKLFFGSGTQLSVL.